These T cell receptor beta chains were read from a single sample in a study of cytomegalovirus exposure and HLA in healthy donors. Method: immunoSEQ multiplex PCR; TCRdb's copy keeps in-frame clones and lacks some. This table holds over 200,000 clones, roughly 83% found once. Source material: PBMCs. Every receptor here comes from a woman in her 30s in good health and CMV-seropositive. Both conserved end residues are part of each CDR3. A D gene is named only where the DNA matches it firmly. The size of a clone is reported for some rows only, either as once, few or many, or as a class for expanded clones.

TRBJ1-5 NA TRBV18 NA TGTGCCAGCTCACCAGAGGATCAGCCCCAGCATTTT CASSPEDQPQHF
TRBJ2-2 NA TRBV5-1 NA TGCGCCAGCAGTTTGCAGGGAACGAACACCGGGGAGCTGTTTTTT CASSLQGTNTGELFF
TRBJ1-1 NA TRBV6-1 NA TGTGCCACAGGACAGATGAACACTGAAGCTTTCTTT CATGQMNTEAFF
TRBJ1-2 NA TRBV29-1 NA TGCAGCGTTGAAGAGATCGGGGCAGGATACACCTTC CSVEEIGAGYTF
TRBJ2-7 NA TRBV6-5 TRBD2 TGTGCCAGCAGTTTGACTAGCGGGAGCCTCTCCTACGAGCAGTACTTC CASSLTSGSLSYEQYF
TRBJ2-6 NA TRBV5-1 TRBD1 TGCGCCAGCAGCTTGGCCTGGACAGGGTCAATCTCTGGGGCCAACGTCCTGACTTTC CASSLAWTGSISGANVLTF
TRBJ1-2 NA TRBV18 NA TGTGCCAGCTCACCACGTCTTGAGGGACACTATGGCTACACCTTC CASSPRLEGHYGYTF
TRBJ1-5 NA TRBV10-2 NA TGCGCCAGCAGTGAGTCGCTGGGGCACCAGCCCCAGCATTTT CASSESLGHQPQHF
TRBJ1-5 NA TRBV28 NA TGTGCCAGCAGCCTCCCCCTGATTAGCAATCAGCCCCAGCATTTT CASSLPLISNQPQHF
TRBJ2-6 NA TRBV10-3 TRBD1 TGTGCCATCAGTGATGACACTCGACCCCGGGACAGGGCTGGGGCCAACGTCCTGACTTTC CAISDDTRPRDRAGANVLTF
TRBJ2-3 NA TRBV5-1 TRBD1 TGCGCCAGCAGCTTGGCCGGGACAGGGCGAGATACGCAGTATTTT CASSLAGTGRDTQYF
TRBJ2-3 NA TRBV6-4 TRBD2 TGTGCCAGCAGTGAGGCTAGCGGTTTCACAGATACGCAGTATTTT CASSEASGFTDTQYF
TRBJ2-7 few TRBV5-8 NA TGTGCCAGCAGCTCACTTTACGAGCAGTACTTC CASSSLYEQYF
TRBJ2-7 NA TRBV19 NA TGTGCCAGTAGCGGGACCACGCCCTACGAGCAGTACTTC CASSGTTPYEQYF
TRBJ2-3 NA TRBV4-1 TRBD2 TGCGCCAGCAGCCAGGGTGGACTAGCGGGGAGCACAGATACGCAGTATTTT CASSQGGLAGSTDTQYF
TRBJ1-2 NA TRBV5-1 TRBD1 TGCGCCAGCACGGAGTGGACAGGGAGGAACTATGGCTACACCTTC CASTEWTGRNYGYTF
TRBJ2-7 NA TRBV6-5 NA TGTGCCAGCACCCGGGATGGAGAGCAGTACTTC CASTRDGEQYF
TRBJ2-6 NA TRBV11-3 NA TGTGCCAGCAGCCTGGACGGGCAGTCCTCTTCCAACGTCCTGACTTTC CASSLDGQSSSNVLTF
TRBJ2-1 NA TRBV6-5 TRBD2 TGTGCCAGCACCAGACTAGCGGGAGATGAGCAGTTCTTC CASTRLAGDEQFF
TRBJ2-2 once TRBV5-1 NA TGCGCCAGCAGCTTGACGCGTTCGAACACCGGGGAGCTGTTTTTT CASSLTRSNTGELFF
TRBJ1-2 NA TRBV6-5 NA TGTGCCAGCAGTTACTCGGGAGGCGGTCCCTTGGGCTACACCTTC CASSYSGGGPLGYTF
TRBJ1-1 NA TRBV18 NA TGTGCCAGCTGGCAGCCGGATGAAGCTTTCTTT CASWQPDEAFF
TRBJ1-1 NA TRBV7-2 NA TGTGCCAGCAGCTCCCCTTTGTGGCTGGAGCCAACTGAAGCTTTCTTT CASSSPLWLEPTEAFF
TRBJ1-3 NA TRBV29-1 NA TGCAGCGCCTTGACGGAGGGAAACACCATATATTTT CSALTEGNTIYF
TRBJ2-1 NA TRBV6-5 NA TGTGCCAGCAGAGGATGGGACCGAACCTACAATGAGCAGTTCTTC CASRGWDRTYNEQFF
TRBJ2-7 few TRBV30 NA TGTGCCTGGAGTGGGTCCGGGACTTTCGAGCAGTACTTC CAWSGSGTFEQYF
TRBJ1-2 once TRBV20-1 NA TGCAGTGCTAGAACGGCCGGGGGCTACACCTTC CSARTAGGYTF
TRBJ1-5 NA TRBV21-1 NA TGTGCCAGCAGCAAAGGGTTAGGTCTTAGCAATCAGCCCCAGCATTTT CASSKGLGLSNQPQHF
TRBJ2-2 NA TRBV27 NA TGTGCCAGCAGTCCCAGGGCTATTGGTTCCGGGGAGCTGTTTTTT CASSPRAIGSGELFF
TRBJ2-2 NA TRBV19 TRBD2 TGTGCCAGTAGTAGCGGGAGGGAAACCGGGGAGCTGTTTTTT CASSSGRETGELFF
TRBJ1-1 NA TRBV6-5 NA TGTGCCAGCAGTTACGGGCATTACCCCAACACTGAAGCTTTCTTT CASSYGHYPNTEAFF
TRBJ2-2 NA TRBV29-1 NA TGCAGCATCCGCCTGGAGTGGCCCGGGGAGCTGTTTTTT CSIRLEWPGELFF
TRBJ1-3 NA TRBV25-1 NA TGTGCCAGCAGTGGGGGGGGCCAAGGAAACACCATATATTTT CASSGGGQGNTIYF
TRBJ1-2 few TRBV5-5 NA TGTGCCAGCAGCTTGGTGTTGCGGGGGAACTATGGCTACACCTTC CASSLVLRGNYGYTF
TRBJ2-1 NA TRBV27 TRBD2 TGTGCCAGCACTAGGACTAGCGGGAGTAGTACGAAGGGGAATGAGCAGTTCTTC CASTRTSGSSTKGNEQFF
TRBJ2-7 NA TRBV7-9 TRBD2 TGTGCCAGCAGCTACAGCTCTAGCGGGAGTGGCTACGAGCAGTACTTC CASSYSSSGSGYEQYF
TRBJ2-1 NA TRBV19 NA TGTGCCAGTAGTGGGGCTAGCGTCACCTACAATGAGCAGTTCTTC CASSGASVTYNEQFF
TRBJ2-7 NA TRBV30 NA TGTGCCTGGAGTTCTATAGTGGGACTGCCCGCCTACGAGCAGTACTTC CAWSSIVGLPAYEQYF
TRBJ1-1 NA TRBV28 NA TGTGCCAGCAGTTTTTCAGGGAAAGGAACTGAAGCTTTCTTT CASSFSGKGTEAFF
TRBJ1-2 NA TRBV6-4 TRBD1 TGTGCCAGCAGTGCCTCCGGGACAGGGTTGAGTGGCTACACCTTC CASSASGTGLSGYTF
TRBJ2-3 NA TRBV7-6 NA TGTGCCAGCAGCTCCCGGGCGACAGGTGGAGATGTGGGGACAGATACGCAGTATTTT CASSSRATGGDVGTDTQYF
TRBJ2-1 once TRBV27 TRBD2 TGTGCCAGCAGCTCTTATAGCGGGCAGGTCCTATACAATGAGCAGTTCTTC CASSSYSGQVLYNEQFF
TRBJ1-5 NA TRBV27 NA TGTGCCAGCAGTCCCACATGGGGGCCGGGTCAGCCCCAGCATTTT CASSPTWGPGQPQHF
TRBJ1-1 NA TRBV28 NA TGTGCCAGCAGTTTTTCCGTACAGGGCACTGAAGCTTTCTTT CASSFSVQGTEAFF
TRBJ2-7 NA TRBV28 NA TGTGCCAGCAGTCGGACTCCCCCCGACGAGCAGTACTTC CASSRTPPDEQYF
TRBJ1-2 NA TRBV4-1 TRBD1 TGCGCCAGCAGCCCTCCGACAGGGCGCCATGGCTACACCTTC CASSPPTGRHGYTF
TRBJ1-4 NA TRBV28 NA TGTGCCAGCAGTTTAAACTGGGAAAGGATGGATGAAAAACTGTTTTTT CASSLNWERMDEKLFF
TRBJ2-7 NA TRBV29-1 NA TGCAGCGTTCGGGGTAGTTCCTACGAGCAGTACTTC CSVRGSSYEQYF
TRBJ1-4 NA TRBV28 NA TGTGCCAGCAGTTTCGGTGGGGAAGGGGGTGAAAAACTGTTTTTT CASSFGGEGGEKLFF
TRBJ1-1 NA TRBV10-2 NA TGCGCCAGCAGCAACACCGTTCGGGAAGCTTTCTTT CASSNTVREAFF
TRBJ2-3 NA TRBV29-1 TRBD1 TGCAGCGTCCCGAACGTTGACAGGGCGATCACAGATACGCAGTATTTT CSVPNVDRAITDTQYF
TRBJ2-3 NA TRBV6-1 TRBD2 TGTGCCAGCACGAGGAGGGAGGGCCATTATGATACGCAGTATTTT CASTRREGHYDTQYF
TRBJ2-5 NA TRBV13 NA TGTGCCAGCGCCGGGGCGGGGGAGACCCAGTACTTC CASAGAGETQYF
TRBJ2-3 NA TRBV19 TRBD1 TGTGCCAGTAGTCCGGGGACAGGGGGAGACACGCAGTATTTT CASSPGTGGDTQYF
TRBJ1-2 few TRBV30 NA TGTGCCTGGACGGTAACTAACTATGGCTACACCTTC CAWTVTNYGYTF
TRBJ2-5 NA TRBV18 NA TGTGCCAGCTCACCAGGCCAAGAGACCCAGTACTTC CASSPGQETQYF
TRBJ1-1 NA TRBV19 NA TGTGCCAGTAGAGTTTTACGGAACACTGAAGCTTTCTTT CASRVLRNTEAFF
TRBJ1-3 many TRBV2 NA TGTGCCTCATCCGGTTCTGGAAACACCATATATTTT CASSGSGNTIYF
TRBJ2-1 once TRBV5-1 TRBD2 TGCGCCAGCAGCTTGGCCCGACTAGCTTACAATGAGCAGTTCTTC CASSLARLAYNEQFF